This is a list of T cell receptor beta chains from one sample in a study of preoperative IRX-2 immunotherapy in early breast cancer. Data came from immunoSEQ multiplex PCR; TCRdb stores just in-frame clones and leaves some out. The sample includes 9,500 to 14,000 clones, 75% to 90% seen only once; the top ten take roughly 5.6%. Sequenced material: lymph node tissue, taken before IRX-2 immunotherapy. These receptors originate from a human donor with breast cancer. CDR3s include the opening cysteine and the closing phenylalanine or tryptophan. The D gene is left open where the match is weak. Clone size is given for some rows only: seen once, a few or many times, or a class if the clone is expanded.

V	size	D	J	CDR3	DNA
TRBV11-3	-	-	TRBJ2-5	CASSLIGQLQETQYF	TGTGCCAGCAGCTTAATCGGACAGCTACAAGAGACCCAGTACTTC
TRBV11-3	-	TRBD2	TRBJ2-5	CASSQGRGGQETQYF	TGTGCCAGCAGCCAAGGGAGGGGAGGGCAGGAGACCCAGTACTTC
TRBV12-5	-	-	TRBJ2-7	CASTMQGAGKQYF	TGTGCCAGCACTATGCAAGGTGCGGGTAAGCAGTACTTC
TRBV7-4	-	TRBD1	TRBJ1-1	CASSQSAGGAANTEAFF	TGTGCCAGCAGCCAATCCGCAGGGGGCGCGGCGAACACTGAAGCTTTCTTT
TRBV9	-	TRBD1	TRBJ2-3	CASSATGGSTDTQYF	TGTGCCAGCAGCGCAACAGGGGGGAGCACAGATACGCAGTATTTT
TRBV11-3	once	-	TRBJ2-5	CASSLPSGYRETQYF	TGTGCCAGCAGCTTACCCTCAGGGTATAGGGAGACCCAGTACTTC
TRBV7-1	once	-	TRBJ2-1	CASSPYRDGEQFF	TGTGCCAGCAGCCCTTACAGGGACGGTGAGCAGTTCTTC
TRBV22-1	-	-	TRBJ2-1	CASSLFGGTEQFF	TGTGCCAGCAGTTTATTCGGCGGGACTGAGCAGTTCTTC
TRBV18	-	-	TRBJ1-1	CASSPPWNTEAFF	TGTGCCAGCTCACCCCCTTGGAACACTGAAGCTTTCTTT
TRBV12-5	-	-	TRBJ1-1	CASTPQGQNTEAFF	TGTGCCAGCACTCCACAGGGACAGAACACTGAAGCTTTCTTT
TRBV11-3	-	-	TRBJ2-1	CASSSIGSRNEQFF	TGTGCCAGCAGCTCTATCGGATCTAGGAATGAGCAGTTCTTC
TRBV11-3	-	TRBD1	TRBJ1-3	CASSFYDRVDTIYF	TGTGCCAGCAGCTTTTATGACAGGGTAGACACCATATATTTT
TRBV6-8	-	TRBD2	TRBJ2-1	CASSYFQREGPRNEQFF	TGTGCCAGCAGTTACTTTCAGCGGGAGGGCCCTCGCAATGAGCAGTTCTTC
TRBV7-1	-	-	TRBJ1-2	CASSSGPVRGYTF	TGTGCCAGCAGCTCGGGGCCGGTTAGGGGCTACACCTTC
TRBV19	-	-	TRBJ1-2	CASSTRQSANYGYTF	TGTGCCAGTAGTACCCGACAGTCCGCTAACTATGGCTACACCTTC
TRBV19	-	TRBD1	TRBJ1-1	CAVWDRAANTEAFF	TGTGCAGTATGGGACAGGGCCGCGAACACTGAAGCTTTCTTT
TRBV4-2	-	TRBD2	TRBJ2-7	CASSRSYRLAGQRSGAIRYEQYF	TGTGCCAGCAGCCGTAGTTATAGACTAGCGGGACAGCGCTCCGGGGCGATACGCTACGAGCAGTACTTC
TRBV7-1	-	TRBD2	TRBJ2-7	CASSPREILGQYF	TGTGCCAGCAGCCCGCGGGAGATCTTGGGGCAGTACTTC
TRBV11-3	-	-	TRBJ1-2	CASSSKPGPDATRYGYTF	TGTGCCAGCAGCTCGAAACCCGGTCCGGACGCCACTAGATATGGCTACACCTTC
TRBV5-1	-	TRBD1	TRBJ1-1	CASSRLGQTSPNTEAFF	TGCGCCAGCAGCCGACTGGGACAGACTTCTCCGAACACTGAAGCTTTCTTT
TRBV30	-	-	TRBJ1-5	CAWSVWGSAEPQHF	TGTGCCTGGAGTGTATGGGGCAGTGCGGAGCCCCAGCATTTT
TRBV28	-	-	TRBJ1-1	CASSLVLGEGNTEAFF	TGTGCCAGCAGTTTAGTTCTGGGGGAGGGGAACACTGAAGCTTTCTTT
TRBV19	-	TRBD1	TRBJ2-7	CANPQGSPAQYF	TGTGCCAATCCACAGGGGAGTCCAGCGCAGTACTTC
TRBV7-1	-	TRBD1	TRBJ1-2	CASSLAGGDGYTF	TGTGCCAGCAGCTTAGCAGGGGGCGATGGCTACACCTTC